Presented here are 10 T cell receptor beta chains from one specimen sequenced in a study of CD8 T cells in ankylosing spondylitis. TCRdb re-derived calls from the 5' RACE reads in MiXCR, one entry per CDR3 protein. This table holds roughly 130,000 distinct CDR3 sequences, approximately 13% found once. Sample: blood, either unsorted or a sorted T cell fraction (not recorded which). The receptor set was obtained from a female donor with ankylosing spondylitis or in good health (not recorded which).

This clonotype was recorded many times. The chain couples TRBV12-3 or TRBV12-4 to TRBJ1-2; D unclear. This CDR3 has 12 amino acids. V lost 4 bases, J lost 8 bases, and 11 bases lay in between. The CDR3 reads CASSYSGTGYTF. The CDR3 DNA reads TGTGCCAGCAGTTATTCAGGTACCGGCTACACCTTC.

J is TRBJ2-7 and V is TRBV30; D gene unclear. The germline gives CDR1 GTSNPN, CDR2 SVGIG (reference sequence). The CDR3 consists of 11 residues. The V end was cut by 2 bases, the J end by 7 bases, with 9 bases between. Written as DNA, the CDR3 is TGTGCCTGGAGTTCTGGAGTTGAGCAGTACTTC. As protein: CAWSSGVEQYF.

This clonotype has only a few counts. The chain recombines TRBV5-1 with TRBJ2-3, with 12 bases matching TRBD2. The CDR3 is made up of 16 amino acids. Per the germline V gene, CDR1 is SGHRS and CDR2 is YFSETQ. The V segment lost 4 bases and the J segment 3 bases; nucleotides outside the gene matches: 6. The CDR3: CASSPPLAGGTDTQYF. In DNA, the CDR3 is TGCGCCAGCAGCCCCCCTCTAGCGGGGGGGACAGATACGCAGTATTTT. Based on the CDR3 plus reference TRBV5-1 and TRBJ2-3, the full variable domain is KAGVTQTPRYLIKTRGQQVTLSCSPISGHRSVSWYQQTPGQGLQFLFEYFSETQRNKGNFPGRFSGRQFSNSRSEMNVSTLELGDSALYLCASSPPLAGGTDTQYFGPGTRLTVL.

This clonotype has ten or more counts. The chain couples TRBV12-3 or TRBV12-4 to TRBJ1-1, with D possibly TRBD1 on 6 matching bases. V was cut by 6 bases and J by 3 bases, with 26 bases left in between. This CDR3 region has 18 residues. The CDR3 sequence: CASRAYRDAPGLDTEAFF. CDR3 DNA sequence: TGTGCCAGCAGGGCATACAGGGACGCCCCGGGATTAGACACTGAAGCTTTCTTT.

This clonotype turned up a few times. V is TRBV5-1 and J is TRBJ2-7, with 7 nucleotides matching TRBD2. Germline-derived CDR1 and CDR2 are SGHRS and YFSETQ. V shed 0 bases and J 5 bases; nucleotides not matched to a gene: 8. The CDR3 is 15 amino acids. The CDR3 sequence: CASSLGGTTVNEQYF. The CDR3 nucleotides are TGCGCCAGCAGCTTGGGAGGGACTACGGTAAACGAGCAGTACTTC.

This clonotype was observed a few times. The CDR3 loop reads CASSLFGGRAGETQYF. The CDR3 nucleotides read TGTGCCAGCAGCTTATTTGGTGGAAGGGCCGGAGAGACCCAGTACTTC. The J gene is TRBJ2-5, the V gene TRBV7-9, with D hard to call. The CDR3 is 16 amino acids. The germline V gene has CDR1 SEHNR and CDR2 FQNEAQ (reference sequence). V was pared by 2 bases and J by 4 bases, with 17 bases between.

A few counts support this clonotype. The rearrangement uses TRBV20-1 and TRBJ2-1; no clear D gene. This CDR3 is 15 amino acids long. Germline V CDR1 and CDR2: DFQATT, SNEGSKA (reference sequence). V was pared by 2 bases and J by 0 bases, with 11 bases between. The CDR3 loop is CSARTLAFSYNEQFF. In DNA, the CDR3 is TGCAGTGCTAGAACTTTGGCCTTCTCCTACAATGAGCAGTTCTTC.

The CDR3 reads CASSPTRDRGLRQFF. CDR3 bases: TGTGCCAGCAGCCCGACCCGGGACAGGGGTCTAAGGCAGTTCTTC. The rearrangement uses TRBV14 and TRBJ2-1; 10 nucleotides match TRBD1. There are 15 residues in the CDR3. CDR1 is SGHDN and CDR2 is FVKESK in the germline V gene. V was clipped by 4 bases and J by 12 bases; unmatched bases: 12. Using reference TRBV14 and TRBJ2-1 for the parts outside the CDR3, the full variable domain is EAGVTQFPSHSVIEKGQTVTLRCDPISGHDNLYWYRRVMGKEIKFLLHFVKESKQDESGMPNNRFLAERTGGTYSTLKVQPAELEDSGVYFCASSPTRDRGLRQFFGPGTRLTVL.

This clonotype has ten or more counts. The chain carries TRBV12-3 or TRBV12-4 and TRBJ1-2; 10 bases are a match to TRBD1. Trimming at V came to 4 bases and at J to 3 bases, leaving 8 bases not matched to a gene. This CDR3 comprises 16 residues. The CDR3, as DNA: TGTGCCAGCAGTTCTGACGGGACAGGGGTGGACTATGGCTACACCTTC. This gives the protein CASSSDGTGVDYGYTF.

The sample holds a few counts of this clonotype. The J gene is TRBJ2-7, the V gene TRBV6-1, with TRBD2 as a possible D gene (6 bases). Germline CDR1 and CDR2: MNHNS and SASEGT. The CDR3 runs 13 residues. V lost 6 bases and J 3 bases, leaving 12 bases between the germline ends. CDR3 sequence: CASSRERNYEQYF. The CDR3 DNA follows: TGTGCCAGCAGCCGGGAGCGGAACTACGAGCAGTACTTC.